The 8 T cell receptor beta chains below all came from one sample that was sequenced in a study of blood T cells in healthy people across ages. With a J-beta primer mix and a sample-barcoded 5' primer, a second PCR ran about 7 to 12 cycles. TCRdb re-derived calls from the 5' RACE reads in MiXCR, one entry per CDR3 protein. Of 1,300,000 or so distinct CDR3 sequences in the sample, approximately 59% are singletons; the top ten hold about 6.3%. Sequenced sample: blood. The receptor set was obtained from a man aged 18-30 years in good health.

This clonotype was counted between two and nine times. V usage is TRBV7-6 and J usage is TRBJ2-5; D possibly matches TRBD1 or TRBD2 (5 bases each). CDR1 SGHVS and CDR2 FNYEAQ come from the germline V gene. There are 15 residues in the CDR3. Trimming pared 5 bases from V and 4 bases from J, leaving 17 bases between. The chain's CDR3 is CASSNPLWGRETQYF. In nucleotides, the CDR3 is TGTGCCAGCAGCAACCCTCTTTGGGGGAGAGAGACCCAGTACTTC.

This clonotype has only a few counts. The chain carries TRBV20-1 and TRBJ2-7; D is ambiguous. Germline values: CDR1 DFQATT, CDR2 SNEGSKA (reference sequence). CDR3 length: 12 residues. V was clipped by 2 bases and J by 3 bases, with 8 bases between them. CDR3 in DNA: TGCAGTGCTAGATGGCAGAGCTACGAGCAGTACTTC. This gives the protein CSARWQSYEQYF.

This sequence joins TRBV11-2 and TRBJ2-7, with TRBD1 matching over 8 bases. The junction had 13 bases not matched to a gene; V was cut back by 8 bases and J by 1 base. The CDR3 runs to 16 residues. CDR1 SGHAT and CDR2 FQNNGV come from the germline V gene. The DNA of the CDR3 is TGTGCCAGCGGCTACATAGTCGACAGGGGTTCCTACGAGCAGTACTTC. Translation gives CASGYIVDRGSYEQYF.

The V gene is TRBV2, the J gene TRBJ2-4; possible D gene TRBD1, 6 bases. The CDR3 extends over 15 amino acids. CDR1 is SNHLY, CDR2 FYNNEI, per germline. V was clipped by 4 bases and J by 0 bases, with 10 bases between them. CDR3 bases: TGTGCCAGCAGTGGACAGGCTCTAGCCAAAAACATTCAGTACTTC. Amino acids: CASSGQALAKNIQYF.

The V call is TRBV7-9, the J call TRBJ1-1; D gene ambiguous. Germline assignment: CDR1 SEHNR and CDR2 FQNEAQ (reference sequence). The CDR3 runs to 13 residues. V gave up 1 base and J gave up 5 bases, with 8 bases separating them. CDR3 sequence: CASSLEGKTEAFF. The CDR3 DNA sequence: TGTGCCAGCAGCTTAGAGGGAAAGACTGAAGCTTTCTTT.

Concerning this clonotype itself: An end of the junction differs from the germline gene, which may be a read error. The V and J genes are TRBV29-1 and TRBJ2-7, with D maybe TRBD2 (6 bases). Germline V gene data show CDR1 as SQVTM and CDR2 as ANQGSEA. The CDR3 sequence is 15 residues long. In nucleotides, the CDR3 is TGCAGCGTTCTCAAGGGGATGACTAGGACCTACGAGCGGTACTTC. Translation: CSVLKGMTRTYERYF.

V and J are TRBV5-6 and TRBJ2-1; tentatively, D is TRBD2 (5 bases). The V end lost 4 bases, the J end lost 8 bases, and 16 bases lay between the germline ends. CDR1 is SGHDT, CDR2 YYEEEE, per germline. This CDR3 is 14 amino acids long. CDR3 amino acids: CASSPGNLADEQFF. The CDR3, as DNA: TGTGCCAGCAGCCCGGGAAACCTAGCAGATGAGCAGTTCTTC.

The chain combines TRBV10-3 with TRBJ2-4, with D hard to call. V gave up 0 bases and J gave up 1 base, with 16 bases separating them. CDR1 and CDR2 from the germline V gene are ENHRY and SYGVKD. The CDR3 spans 18 residues. This chain's CDR3 is CAISESTPMGGAKNIQYF. In nucleotides, the CDR3 is TGTGCCATCAGTGAGTCCACCCCAATGGGTGGGGCCAAAAACATTCAGTACTTC.